Sequencing of this T cell receptor (beta chain) was carried out in a study of cytomegalovirus exposure and HLA in healthy donors. The PCR ran on 60 Vbeta and 13 Jbeta primers. The assay was immunoSEQ multiplex PCR, and TCRdb's table has in-frame clones only and misses some. The profile shows 90,000 to 95,000 clones, around 78% of them singletons. Germline loops: CDR1 SGHTA, CDR2 FQGNSA. This CDR3 region has 14 residues. Trimming at V came to 1 base and at J to 9 bases, leaving 7 bases not matched to a gene. Material for sequencing was PBMCs. The chain combines TRBV7-2 with TRBJ2-7; 9 bases line up with TRBD1. The sequence was collected from a male donor in good health and CMV-seropositive. Written as DNA, the CDR3 is TGTGCCAGCAGCTTAGTTGGACAGGGGACGGTGCAGTACTTC. This translates into CASSLVGQGTVQYF.